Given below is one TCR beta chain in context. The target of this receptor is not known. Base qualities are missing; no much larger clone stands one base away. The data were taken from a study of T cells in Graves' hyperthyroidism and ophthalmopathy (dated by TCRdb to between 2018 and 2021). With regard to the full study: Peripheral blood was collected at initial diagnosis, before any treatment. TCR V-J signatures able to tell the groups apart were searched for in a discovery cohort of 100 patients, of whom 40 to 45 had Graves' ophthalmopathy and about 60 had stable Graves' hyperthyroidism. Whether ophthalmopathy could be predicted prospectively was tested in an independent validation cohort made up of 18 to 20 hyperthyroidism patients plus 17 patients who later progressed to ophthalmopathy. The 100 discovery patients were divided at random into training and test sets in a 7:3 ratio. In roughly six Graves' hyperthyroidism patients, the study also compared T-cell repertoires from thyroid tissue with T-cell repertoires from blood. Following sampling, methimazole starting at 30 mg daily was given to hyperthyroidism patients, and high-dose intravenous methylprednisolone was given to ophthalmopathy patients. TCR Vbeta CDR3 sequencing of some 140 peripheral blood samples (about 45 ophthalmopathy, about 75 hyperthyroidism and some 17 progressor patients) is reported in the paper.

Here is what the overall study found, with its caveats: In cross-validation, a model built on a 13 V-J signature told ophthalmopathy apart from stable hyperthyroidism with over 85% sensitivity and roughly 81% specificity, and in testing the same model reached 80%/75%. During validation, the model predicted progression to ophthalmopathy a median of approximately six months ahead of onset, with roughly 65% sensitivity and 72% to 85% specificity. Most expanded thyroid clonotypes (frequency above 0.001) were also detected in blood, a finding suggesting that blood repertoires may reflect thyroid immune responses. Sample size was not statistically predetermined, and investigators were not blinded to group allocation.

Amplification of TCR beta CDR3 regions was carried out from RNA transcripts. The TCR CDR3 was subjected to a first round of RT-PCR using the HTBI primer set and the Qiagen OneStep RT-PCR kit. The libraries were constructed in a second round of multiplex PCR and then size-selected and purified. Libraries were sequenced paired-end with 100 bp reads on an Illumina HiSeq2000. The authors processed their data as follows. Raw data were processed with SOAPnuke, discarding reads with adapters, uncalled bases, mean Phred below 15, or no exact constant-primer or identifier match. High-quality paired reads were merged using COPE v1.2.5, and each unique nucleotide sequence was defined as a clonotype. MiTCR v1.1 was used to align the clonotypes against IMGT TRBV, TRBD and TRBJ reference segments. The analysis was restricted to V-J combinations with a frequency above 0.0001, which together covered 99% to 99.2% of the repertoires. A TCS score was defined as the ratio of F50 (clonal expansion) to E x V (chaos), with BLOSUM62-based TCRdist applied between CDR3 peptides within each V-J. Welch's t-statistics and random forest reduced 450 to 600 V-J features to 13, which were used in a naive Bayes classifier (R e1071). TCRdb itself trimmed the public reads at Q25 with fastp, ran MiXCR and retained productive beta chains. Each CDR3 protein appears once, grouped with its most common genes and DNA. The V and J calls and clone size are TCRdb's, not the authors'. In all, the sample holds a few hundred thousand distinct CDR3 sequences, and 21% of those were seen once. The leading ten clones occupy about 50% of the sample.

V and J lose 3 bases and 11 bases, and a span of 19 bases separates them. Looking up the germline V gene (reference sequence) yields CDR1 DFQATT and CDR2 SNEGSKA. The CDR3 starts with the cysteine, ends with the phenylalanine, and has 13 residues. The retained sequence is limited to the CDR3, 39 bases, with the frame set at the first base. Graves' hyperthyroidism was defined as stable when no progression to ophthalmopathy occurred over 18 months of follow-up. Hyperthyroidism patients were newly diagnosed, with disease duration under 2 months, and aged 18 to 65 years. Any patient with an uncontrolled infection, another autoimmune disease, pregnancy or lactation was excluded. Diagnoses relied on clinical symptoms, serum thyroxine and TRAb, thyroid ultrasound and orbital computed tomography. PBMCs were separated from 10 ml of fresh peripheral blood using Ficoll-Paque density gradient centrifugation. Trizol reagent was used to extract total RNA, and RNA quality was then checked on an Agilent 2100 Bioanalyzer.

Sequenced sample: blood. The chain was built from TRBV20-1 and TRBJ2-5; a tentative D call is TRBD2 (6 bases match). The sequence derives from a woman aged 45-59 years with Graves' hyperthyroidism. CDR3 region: CSASLETRSSQYF. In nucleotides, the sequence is TGCAGTGCTAGCCTCGAGACTAGGAGTTCACAGTACTTC.